Listed here are 21 T cell receptor beta chains from one sample, sequenced in a study of blood T cell repertoires in COVID-19. Generated by immunoSEQ multiplex PCR, the TCRdb table keeps only in-frame clones and is missing some. Of approximately 9,600 clones listed, approximately 90% are singletons. The specimen was peripheral blood. These receptor sequences come from a human donor in a cohort sampled during active COVID-19.

V usage is TRBV27 and J usage is TRBJ2-7, with TRBD1 as a possible D gene (5 bases). The CDR3 spans 16 residues. Germline values: CDR1 MNHEY, CDR2 SMNVEV (reference sequence). Between the trimmed V and J ends, which lost 3 bases and 0 bases, there was a span of 15 bases. In nucleotides, the CDR3 is TGTGCCAGCAGTTTGGAAGGGGCTATCGGCTCCTACGAGCAGTACTTC. Translating it yields CASSLEGAIGSYEQYF.

The chain is built from TRBV2 and TRBJ1-5; TRBD1 might be the D (6 bases). Trimming took off 0 bases at V and 6 bases at J, with 15 bases between the two ends. The CDR3 consists of 16 residues. CDR1 and CDR2 (germline): SNHLY, FYNNEI. CDR3: CASSEAQAGAGQPQHF. CDR3 sequence (DNA): TGTGCCAGCAGTGAAGCTCAAGCGGGGGCCGGTCAGCCCCAGCATTTT.

The V and J genes are TRBV2 and TRBJ1-2; D may be TRBD1 (6 bases). The germline V gene has CDR1 SNHLY and CDR2 FYNNEI. Trimming took 3 bases from V and 4 from J, leaving 15 bases between them. The CDR3 is made up of 15 amino acids. The CDR3 is CASSDRERGTYGYTF. The CDR3, as DNA: TGTGCCAGCAGTGATCGTGAAAGGGGGACCTATGGCTACACCTTC.

This clone was observed a few times. J is TRBJ1-1 and V is TRBV7-9, with 7 bases that match TRBD1. Germline-derived CDR1 and CDR2 are SEHNR and FQNEAQ (reference sequence). This CDR3 has 13 amino acids. J was trimmed by 3 bases and V by 2 bases; bases with no gene match: 0. In nucleotides, the CDR3 is TGTGCCAGCAGCTTACAGGGGGACACTGAAGCTTTCTTT. This codes for CASSLQGDTEAFF.

The genes are TRBV6-5 and TRBJ2-7, with D possibly TRBD2 on 5 matching bases. Germline lookup yields CDR1 MNHEY and CDR2 SVGAGI. CDR3 length: 15 amino acids. The V and J ends lost 6 bases and 0 bases respectively, with 15 bases between them. The CDR3 nucleotides are TGTGCCAGCAGAAACCCCGGGGTTAGCTCCTACGAGCAGTACTTC. This gives the protein CASRNPGVSSYEQYF.

V usage is TRBV7-9 and J usage is TRBJ1-5, with unresolved D. The CDR3 has 13 amino acids. CDR1 is SEHNR, CDR2 FQNEAQ, per germline (reference sequence). Trimming removed 2 bases from V and 2 bases from J, with 4 bases in between. CDR3: CASSLTGNQPQHF. CDR3 in DNA: TGTGCCAGCAGCTTAACAGGCAATCAGCCCCAGCATTTT.

In its sample, this clone was seen a few times. The chain is built from TRBV27 and TRBJ1-2; D is possibly TRBD1 (5 bases). This CDR3 comprises 16 residues. V was trimmed by 8 bases and J by 7 bases, leaving 26 bases between them. The germline gives CDR1 MNHEY, CDR2 SMNVEV (reference sequence). The chain's CDR3 is CASCPGGGAHLFGYTF. As DNA, the CDR3 is TGTGCCAGCTGCCCCGGAGGAGGGGCCCACCTCTTTGGCTACACCTTC.

The rearrangement links TRBV5-8 to TRBJ1-1, with a tentative D call TRBD1 (5 bases). Germline lookup yields CDR1 SGHTS and CDR2 YDEGEE. The CDR3 extends over 14 amino acids. V was clipped by 4 bases and J by 4 bases, with 14 bases between them. The CDR3: CASSPGHWSTEAFF. CDR3 sequence (DNA): TGTGCCAGCAGCCCAGGACATTGGAGCACTGAAGCTTTCTTT.

The chain has TRBV27 and TRBJ2-7; the D is unclear. In germline, CDR1 is MNHEY, CDR2 SMNVEV (reference sequence). The CDR3 has 11 amino acids. V was pared by 4 bases and J by 3 bases, with 4 bases between. The CDR3, as DNA: TGTGCCAGCAGTTCTAACTACGAGCAGTACTTC. Translated: CASSSNYEQYF.

The chain couples TRBV30 to TRBJ2-7; unclear D gene. V lost 2 bases to trimming and J lost 3 bases, with 5 bases between them. The CDR3 has 11 amino acids. The germline CDR1 and CDR2 sequences are GTSNPN and SVGIG (reference sequence). The CDR3 DNA follows: TGTGCCTGGAGTTCCAACTACGAGCAGTACTTC. Protein: CAWSSNYEQYF.

The chain uses TRBV6-5 and TRBJ2-5, with 7 positions matching TRBD1. The CDR3 covers 15 residues. CDR1 MNHEY and CDR2 SVGAGI come from the germline V gene. V trimming: 5 bases; J trimming: 5 bases; junction bases outside the gene matches: 11. Here the CDR3 DNA reads TGTGCCAGCAGTCAAACAGGGGCCACACGGGAGACCCAGTACTTC. This encodes CASSQTGATRETQYF.

The rearrangement joins TRBV29-1 to TRBJ1-1; D possibly corresponds to TRBD1 (6 bases). The CDR3 sequence is 12 residues long. CDR1 is SQVTM, CDR2 ANQGSEA, per germline. The V end was cut by 4 bases, the J end by 3 bases, with 9 bases between. The CDR3 sequence is CSVVKGDTEAFF. In nucleotides, the CDR3 is TGCAGCGTTGTTAAGGGGGACACTGAAGCTTTCTTT.

The CDR3 region is CATRTSGGADNEQFF. CDR3 DNA: TGTGCCACTAGGACTAGCGGGGGGGCCGACAATGAGCAGTTCTTC. V gene TRBV6-5 combines with J gene TRBJ2-1, with TRBD2 matching over 15 bases. The CDR3 runs to 15 residues. Losses at the gene ends were 10 bases for V and 5 bases for J; bases not matched to a gene: 6. Germline CDR1 is MNHEY and CDR2 is SVGAGI.

The chain links TRBV6-5 to TRBJ2-7; D gene ambiguous. CDR1 MNHEY and CDR2 SVGAGI come from the germline V gene. Trimming shortened V by 8 bases and J by 3 bases, and 11 bases separated the two germline ends. This CDR3 is built from 12 residues. The CDR3 DNA reads TGTGCCAGCTGGGCAGGAATCTACGAGCAGTACTTC. It is translated as CASWAGIYEQYF.

The chain carries TRBV2 and TRBJ2-1, with TRBD1 matching 9 bases. V was pared by 5 bases and J by 4 bases, with 9 bases of the junction left unmatched. CDR1 is SNHLY and CDR2 is FYNNEI in the germline V gene. The CDR3 loop spans 16 amino acids. The CDR3 nucleotides read TGTGCCAGCAGTTTCATCCGGGACAGGGATTACAATGAGCAGTTCTTC. Translating gives CASSFIRDRDYNEQFF.

The genes are TRBV19 and TRBJ1-5; 10 positions match TRBD1. Germline values: CDR1 LNHDA, CDR2 SQIVND (reference sequence). The J segment lost 0 bases and the V segment lost 7 bases, leaving 12 bases of the junction unmatched. The CDR3 contains 18 residues. CDR3 protein: CASTLLGQGVYSNQPQHF. Written as DNA, the CDR3 is TGTGCCAGTACTCTCTTAGGACAGGGGGTTTATAGCAATCAGCCCCAGCATTTT.

The V call is TRBV6-2 or TRBV6-3, the J call TRBJ2-1, with D possibly matching TRBD2 (5 bases). The CDR3 runs to 12 residues. CDR1 MNHEY and CDR2 SVGEGT come from the germline V gene. Between the trimmed V and J ends, which lost 6 bases and 11 bases, there was a span of 14 bases. The CDR3 DNA follows: TGTGCCAGCAGCCGAGGGAACTATCAGCAGTTCTTC. Residues: CASSRGNYQQFF.

The chain carries TRBV15 and TRBJ2-7; possible D gene TRBD2, 6 bases. The ends were cut back, 0 bases at V and 2 bases at J, with 11 bases in the middle. Germline CDR1 reads LNHNV; CDR2 reads YYDKDF (reference sequence). The CDR3 totals 15 residues. The CDR3 DNA reads as TGTGCCACCAGCAGAGATAGCGGTGGAACCTACGAGCAGTACTTC. Its protein product is CATSRDSGGTYEQYF. Using reference TRBV15 and TRBJ2-7 for the parts outside the CDR3, the full variable domain is DAMVIQNPRYQVTQFGKPVTLSCSQTLNHNVMYWYQQKSSQAPKLLFHYYDKDFNNEADTPDNFQSRRPNTSFCFLDIRSPGLGDTAMYLCATSRDSGGTYEQYFGPGTRLTVT.

There are a few counts of this clone. The V call is TRBV24-1, the J call TRBJ1-1, with TRBD1 as a possible D gene (6 bases). Trimming removed 9 bases from V and 8 bases from J, with 9 bases in between. The length of the CDR3 is 10 residues. Germline CDR1 and CDR2: KGHDR and SFDVKD. CDR3 DNA sequence: TGTGCCACCCCCGGGACAGAAGCTTTCTTT. It translates to CATPGTEAFF.

The chain carries TRBV7-3 and TRBJ2-1, with 7 positions matching TRBD2. Germline lookup yields CDR1 SGHTA and CDR2 FQGTGA. The CDR3 has 12 amino acids. V shed 2 bases and J 8 bases; nucleotides not matched to a gene: 0. The DNA for the CDR3 is TGTGCCAGCAGCTTACGGGGGGATGAGCAGTTCTTC. Its translation is CASSLRGDEQFF.

The chain joins TRBV11-2 to TRBJ2-3, with a weak D call TRBD1 (5 bases). Trimming shortened V by 6 bases and J by 7 bases, and 29 bases separated the two germline ends. Germline CDR1 is SGHAT and CDR2 is FQNNGV. This CDR3 is built from 18 residues. The CDR3 loop is CASSHSWSRGNYRHTQYF. CDR3 nucleotides: TGTGCCAGCAGTCACTCTTGGAGTAGGGGCAATTATCGGCATACGCAGTATTTT.